The T cell receptor beta chain under discussion was sequenced for a study of T cells in Graves' hyperthyroidism and ophthalmopathy. V was pared by 6 bases and J by 7 bases, with 10 bases between. The CDR3 is 11 amino acids. This clonotype was picked up many times. TCR beta CDR3 sequences were amplified from RNA transcripts. First-round RT-PCR targeting the TCR CDR3 was performed with the HTBI primer set. TCRdb reprocessed the multiplex PCR reads via MiXCR and lists one record per CDR3 protein. The sample records 470,000 or so distinct CDR3 sequences, less than 25% being singletons. The receptor comes from a man aged 18 to 35 with Graves' hyperthyroidism. The chain employs TRBV12-3 or TRBV12-4 and TRBJ2-7, with a weak D call TRBD2 (5 bases). The sample consisted of blood. The CDR3 DNA reads as TGTGCCAGCAGCTACCGGGAAGAGCAGTACTTC. Its translation is CASSYREEQYF.